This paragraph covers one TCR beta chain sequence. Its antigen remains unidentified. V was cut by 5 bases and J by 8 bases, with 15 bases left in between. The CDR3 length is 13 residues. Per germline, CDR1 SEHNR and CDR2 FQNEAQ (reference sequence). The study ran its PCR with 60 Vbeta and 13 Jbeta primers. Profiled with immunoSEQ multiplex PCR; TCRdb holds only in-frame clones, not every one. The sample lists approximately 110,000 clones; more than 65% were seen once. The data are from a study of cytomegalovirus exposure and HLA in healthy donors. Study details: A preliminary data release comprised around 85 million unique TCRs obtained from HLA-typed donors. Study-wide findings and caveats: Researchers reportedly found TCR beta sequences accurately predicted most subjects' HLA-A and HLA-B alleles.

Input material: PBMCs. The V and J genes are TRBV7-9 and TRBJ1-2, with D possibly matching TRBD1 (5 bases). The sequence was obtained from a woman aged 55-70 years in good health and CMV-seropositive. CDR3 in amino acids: CASSLGTRGGYTF. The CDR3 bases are TGTGCCAGCAGCCTCGGGACTCGGGGCGGCTACACCTTC.